Listed below are T cell receptor beta chains from one sample, sequenced in a study of blood T cells in healthy people across ages. TCRdb re-called the 5' RACE reads with MiXCR, one entry per CDR3 protein. The top ten clones hold approximately 14% of a sample with around 1,000,000 distinct CDR3 sequences, more than 30% of them seen once. The sequenced material came from blood. These receptors were collected from a man younger than 35 in good health. Both conserved end residues are part of each CDR3. Fields, in order: J gene, clone size, D gene, V gene, CDR3 protein, CDR3 DNA. D genes are given only for firm matches. Clone size is shown for a subset of rows, as once, few, many or a class of expanded clone.

TRBJ2-7 few . TRBV14 CASSQGANYEQYF TGTGCCAGCAGCCAGGGAGCTAATTACGAGCAGTACTTC
TRBJ2-3 many . TRBV20-1 CSARDTGWGQYF TGCAGTGCTAGAGATACAGGGTGGGGGCAGTATTTT
TRBJ1-6 . . TRBV25-1 CASSDFQSPLHF TGTGCCAGCAGTGATTTCCAATCACCCCTCCACTTT
TRBJ2-4 . TRBD1 TRBV28 CASNFQGARDIQYF TGTGCCAGCAATTTCCAGGGGGCTCGGGACATTCAGTACTTC
TRBJ2-2 few . TRBV4-1 CASSQPGATGELFF TGCGCCAGCAGCCAACCGGGTGCTACCGGGGAGCTGTTTTTT
TRBJ2-5 . . TRBV12-3/TRBV12-4 CASSSGLLGVAGETQYF TGTGCCAGCAGCTCTGGCCTTCTGGGGGTAGCTGGAGAGACCCAGTACTTC
TRBJ2-4 few TRBD1 TRBV7-7 CASSLSNLVTGVKNIQYF TGTGCCAGCAGCTTATCTAATTTAGTAACAGGGGTCAAAAACATTCAGTACTTC
TRBJ2-5 . . TRBV7-9 CASSLAKIQETQYF TGTGCCAGCAGCTTAGCTAAGATACAAGAGACCCAGTACTTC
TRBJ1-2 . . TRBV2 CASRERGYGYTF TGTGCCAGCAGGGAACGAGGGTATGGCTACACCTTC
TRBJ2-5 few . TRBV2 CASSVSETQYF TGTGCCAGCAGTGTTAGTGAGACCCAGTACTTC
TRBJ2-2 few TRBD1 TRBV29-1 CSAAQGVTGELFF TGCAGCGCCGCTCAGGGGGTCACCGGGGAGCTGTTTTTT
TRBJ2-1 . . TRBV9 CASSPSGTRAIHEQFF TGTGCCAGCAGCCCCTCCGGGACACGAGCCATCCATGAGCAGTTCTTC
TRBJ2-3 many . TRBV28 CASIEPGTTDTQYF TGTGCCAGCATCGAACCCGGCACTACAGATACGCAGTATTTT
TRBJ1-6 few . TRBV7-9 CASSSNNSPLHF TGTGCCAGCAGCTCGAATAATTCACCCCTCCACTTT
TRBJ2-1 many . TRBV11-1 CASSADGEQFF TGTGCCAGCAGCGCCGACGGTGAGCAGTTCTTC
TRBJ2-1 . . TRBV30 CAVRRLGEQFF TGTGCCGTCCGGCGTCTCGGGGAGCAGTTCTTC
TRBJ1-6 . . TRBV6-5 CASTPGQYNSPLHF TGTGCCAGCACCCCCGGACAGTATAATTCACCCCTCCACTTT
TRBJ1-1 . . TRBV6-1 CASSRSGGHTEAFF TGTGCCAGCAGTAGGTCTGGGGGCCACACTGAAGCTTTCTTT
TRBJ2-1 few . TRBV7-2 CASSLESGYRSSYNEQFF TGTGCCAGCAGCTTAGAATCCGGCTACCGGAGCTCCTACAATGAGCAGTTCTTC
TRBJ1-2 . TRBD1 TRBV12-3/TRBV12-4 CASSFGQGGQDGYTF TGTGCCAGCAGTTTCGGACAGGGGGGCCAAGACGGCTACACCTTC
TRBJ1-2 few . TRBV12-3/TRBV12-4 CASTSNGRYYGYTF TGTGCCAGCACCTCAAACGGACGGTACTATGGCTACACCTTC
TRBJ2-7 . TRBD1 TRBV2 CASRMADQGAYEQYF TGTGCCAGCAGGATGGCCGATCAGGGGGCCTACGAGCAGTACTTC
TRBJ2-5 . . TRBV6-6 CASSPGRTRDQETQYF TGTGCCAGCAGTCCAGGGCGGACAAGGGACCAAGAGACCCAGTACTTC
TRBJ1-6 few . TRBV7-3 CASSLQGGNNSPLHF TGTGCCAGCAGCCTCCAAGGTGGGAATAATTCACCCCTCCACTTT
TRBJ2-1 few TRBD2 TRBV12-3/TRBV12-4 CASRYTGLGTNEQFF TGTGCCAGCAGGTACACGGGACTAGGAACCAATGAGCAGTTCTTC
TRBJ2-7 . . TRBV13 CASSPNKGPHNVYEQYF TGTGCCAGCAGCCCCAATAAGGGTCCCCACAACGTATACGAGCAGTACTTC
TRBJ1-2 . TRBD1 TRBV3-1 CASSPTGRLFHGYTF TGTGCCAGCAGCCCGACAGGGCGTTTATTCCATGGCTACACCTTC
TRBJ2-5 . . TRBV2 CASKGAYPQEAQYF TGTGCCAGCAAGGGAGCTTACCCCCAAGAGGCCCAGTACTTC
TRBJ2-3 . . TRBV20-1 CSASLQAGTDTQYF TGCAGTGCTAGTCTCCAGGCAGGCACAGATACGCAGTATTTT
TRBJ1-2 . TRBD1 TRBV6-2/TRBV6-3 CASSYSSGTGGVGVNGYTF TGTGCCAGCAGTTACTCCTCCGGGACAGGGGGCGTGGGTGTGAATGGCTACACCTTC
TRBJ1-2 . . TRBV12-3/TRBV12-4 CASSLDRGLEGYTF TGTGCCAGCAGTTTAGACCGGGGTCTAGAGGGCTACACCTTC
TRBJ1-1 . . TRBV20-1 CSALLGPGRTEAFF TGCAGTGCTCTTCTTGGGCCAGGGAGGACTGAAGCTTTCTTT
TRBJ1-1 . . TRBV7-3 CASSSNQGDTEAFF TGTGCCAGCAGCTCGAACCAGGGCGACACTGAAGCTTTCTTT
TRBJ2-4 . . TRBV28 CASSPSGLAKNIQYF TGTGCCAGCAGTCCCTCAGGTTTAGCCAAAAACATTCAGTACTTC
TRBJ2-1 . . TRBV6-6 CASSPDRNCFPSEQFF TGTGCCAGCAGTCCCGACAGGAACTGCTTCCCCTCCGAGCAGTTCTTC
TRBJ1-2 . TRBD1 TRBV5-1 CASSRGQGVHGYTF TGCGCCAGCAGCCGGGGACAGGGAGTCCATGGCTACACCTTC
TRBJ1-5 few . TRBV7-2 CASSLFRAGYNQPQHF TGTGCCAGCAGCTTATTCAGGGCAGGCTACAATCAGCCCCAGCATTTT